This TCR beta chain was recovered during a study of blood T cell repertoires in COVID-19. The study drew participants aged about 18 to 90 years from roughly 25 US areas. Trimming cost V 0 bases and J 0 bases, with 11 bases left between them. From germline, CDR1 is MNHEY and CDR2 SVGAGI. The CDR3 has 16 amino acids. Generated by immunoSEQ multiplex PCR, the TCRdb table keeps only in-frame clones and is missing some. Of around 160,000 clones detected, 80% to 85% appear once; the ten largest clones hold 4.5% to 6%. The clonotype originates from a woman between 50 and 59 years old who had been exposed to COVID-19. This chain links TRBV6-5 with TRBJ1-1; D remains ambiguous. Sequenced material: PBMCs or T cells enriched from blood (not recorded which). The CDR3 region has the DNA TGTGCCAGCAGTTACTCCCCCCGGTCCATGAACACTGAAGCTTTCTTT. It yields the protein CASSYSPRSMNTEAFF.